This T cell receptor (beta chain) derives from a study of shared clonotypes between healthy human individuals. This table comes from immunoSEQ multiplex PCR, and its TCRdb copy is limited to in-frame clones, with some not included. Of approximately 710,000 clones listed, about 90% are singletons. Trimming shortened V by 1 base and J by 6 bases, and 7 bases separated the two germline ends. CDR1 and CDR2 (germline): SGHVS, FNYEAQ. The CDR3 is 13 residues long. Material: memory CD8+ T cells from PBMCs. Specified subset: CD45RO+ cells pooled with CCR7-negative TemRA cells. The chain couples TRBV7-6 to TRBJ2-4, with D hard to call. The TCR comes from a man aged 18 to 29 in good health. Some clones in this sample may be carry-over from other donors' samples. CDR3 bases: TGTGCCAGCAGCTTAGAAAAAGGAAACATTCAGTACTTC. As protein: CASSLEKGNIQYF.